These 8 T cell receptor beta chains came from one sample sequenced in a study of T cells in Graves' hyperthyroidism and ophthalmopathy. Amplification of TCR beta CDR3 regions was performed using RNA transcripts as template. The HTBI primer set was used in a first-round RT-PCR of the TCR CDR3. TCRdb analysed the multiplex PCR reads with MiXCR anew, one entry per CDR3 protein. The repertoire holds under 600,000 distinct CDR3 sequences, with 15% to 20% as singletons. What was sequenced was blood. The receptor set was obtained from a woman in her forties with Graves' ophthalmopathy.

As to this clonotype: Possible read error: a much larger clone is one base away. The V gene is TRBV7-2, the J gene TRBJ2-2, with TRBD2 matching over 9 bases. The CDR3 totals 16 residues. Germline CDR1 SGHTA, CDR2 FQGNSA. CDR3 bases: TGTGCCAGCAGCCCCGTGCTAGCGGGGAACACCGGGGAGCCGTTTTTT. Its translation is CASSPVLAGNTGEPFF.

This clonotype came up many times. V is TRBV20-1 and J is TRBJ2-7; 7 positions agree with TRBD1. The CDR3 loop spans 13 amino acids. V dropped 5 bases and J dropped 2; count of bases not matched to a gene: 6. Germline V gene lookup returns CDR1 DFQATT and CDR2 SNEGSKA (reference sequence). The CDR3 sequence: CSAFEQGAYEQYF. CDR3 DNA sequence: TGCAGTGCTTTCGAGCAGGGGGCCTACGAGCAGTACTTC.

At least ten counts were recorded for this clonotype. The genes are TRBV6-2 or TRBV6-3 and TRBJ2-6, with D possibly being TRBD1 (5 bases). CDR3 length equals 15 residues. V dropped 5 bases and J dropped 1 base, with 9 bases sitting between them. Germline loops: CDR1 MNHEY, CDR2 SVGEGT. CDR3 in amino acids: CASSQGSSGANVLTF. CDR3 bases: TGTGCCAGCAGTCAGGGATCTTCTGGGGCCAACGTCCTGACTTTC.

At least ten counts were recorded for this clonotype. The chain has TRBV11-2 and TRBJ2-7; 8 bases are shared with TRBD1. The CDR3 sequence is 13 residues long. The germline V gene has CDR1 SGHAT and CDR2 FQNNGV. V lost 6 bases, J lost 7 bases, and 8 bases stayed unmatched. CDR3: CASRATGAGEQYF. The CDR3, as DNA: TGTGCCAGCAGGGCGACAGGGGCAGGGGAGCAGTACTTC.

Many counts were recorded for this clonotype. The chain employs TRBV7-9 and TRBJ1-1; D is undetermined. The germline V gene has CDR1 SEHNR and CDR2 FQNEAQ (reference sequence). V was clipped by 7 bases and J by 5 bases, with 14 bases between them. This CDR3 comprises 13 residues. The CDR3 region has the DNA TGTGCCAGCACCGAACCCCCGGTGACTGAAGCTTTCTTT. Its translation is CASTEPPVTEAFF. Based on the CDR3 plus reference TRBV7-9 and TRBJ1-1, the full variable domain is DTGVSQNPRHKITKRGQNVTFRCDPISEHNRLYWYRQTLGQGPEFLTYFQNEAQLEKSRLLSDRFSAERPKGSFSTLEIQRTEQGDSAMYLCASTEPPVTEAFFGQGTRLTVV.

This clonotype appeared many times. The chain combines TRBV6-1 with TRBJ2-3, with D perhaps TRBD1 (5 bases). V lost 3 bases and J lost 6, with 16 bases in between. CDR1 and CDR2 from the germline V gene are MNHNS and SASEGT. There are 15 residues in the CDR3. Here the CDR3 DNA reads TGTGCCAGCAGTGAGGCCCCTTCAGGGCCCGATACGCAGTATTTT. Amino acids: CASSEAPSGPDTQYF.

The chain links TRBV15 to TRBJ2-7; the D call may be TRBD1 or TRBD2 (5 bases each). V was cut by 1 base and J by 1 base, with 14 bases left in between. Per the germline V gene, CDR1 is LNHNV and CDR2 is YYDKDF (reference sequence). CDR3 size: 16 residues. The CDR3 DNA reads TGTGCCACCAGCAGAGGCAGAGGGGTTCTGTCCTACGAGCAGTACTTC. This gives the protein CATSRGRGVLSYEQYF.

This clonotype was counted only a few times. The V gene is TRBV27, the J gene TRBJ1-3; D is unresolved. Trimming cost V 4 bases and J 9 bases, with 22 bases left between them. This CDR3 comprises 16 residues. Germline CDR1 is MNHEY and CDR2 is SMNVEV (reference sequence). DNA of the CDR3: TGTGCCAGCAGTTCGCACGGACCGGCCAGGCGAAGCACCATATATTTT. It encodes CASSSHGPARRSTIYF.